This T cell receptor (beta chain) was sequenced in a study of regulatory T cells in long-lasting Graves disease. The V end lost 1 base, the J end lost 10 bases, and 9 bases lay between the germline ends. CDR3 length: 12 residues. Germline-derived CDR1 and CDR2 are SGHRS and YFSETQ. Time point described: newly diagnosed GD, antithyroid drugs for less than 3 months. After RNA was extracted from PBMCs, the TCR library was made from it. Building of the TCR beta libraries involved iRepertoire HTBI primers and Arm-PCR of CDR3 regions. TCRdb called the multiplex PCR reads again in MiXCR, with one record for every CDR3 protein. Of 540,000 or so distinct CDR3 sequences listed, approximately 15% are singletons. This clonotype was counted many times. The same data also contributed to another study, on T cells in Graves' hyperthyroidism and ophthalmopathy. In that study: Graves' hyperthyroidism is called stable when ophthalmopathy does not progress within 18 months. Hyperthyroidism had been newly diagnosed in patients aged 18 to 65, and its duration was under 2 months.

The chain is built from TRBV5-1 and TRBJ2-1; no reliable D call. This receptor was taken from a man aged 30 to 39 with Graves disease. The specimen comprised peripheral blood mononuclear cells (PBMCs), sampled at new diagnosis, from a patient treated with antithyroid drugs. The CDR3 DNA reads TGCGCCAGCAGCTTGACGGGCCGGGAGCAGTTCTTC. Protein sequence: CASSLTGREQFF.